A selection of T cell receptor beta chains follows, all from one sample in a study of lymphopenia after photon versus proton radiotherapy. Assay: immunoSEQ multiplex PCR; the TCRdb copy retains only in-frame clones and omits some. The sample lists 55,000 to 70,000 clones, around 90% seen once, with around 2.2% in the top ten. Sample: peripheral blood, taken from a patient treated with photon-based radiotherapy. These TCRs come from a woman in her thirties or forties with cholangiocarcinoma. Each CDR3 is given with its conserved first and last residue. D genes are given only for firm matches. Clone size appears in some rows only: once, few, many, or a class for an expanded clone.

d_gene	j_gene	v_gene	abundance	CDR3nt	CDR3aa
NA	TRBJ1-4	TRBV21-1	NA	TGTGCCAGCAGCAAACGAAAGGGGCTGCGGGAAAAACTGTTTTTT	CASSKRKGLREKLFF
NA	TRBJ1-1	TRBV27	NA	TGTGCCAGCAGTTTAAGGGGGAACACTGAAGCTTTCTTT	CASSLRGNTEAFF
NA	TRBJ1-1	TRBV5-1	NA	TGCGCCAGCAGCTTGAATCCTGGGGCTAGTGAAGCTTTCTTT	CASSLNPGASEAFF
TRBD1	TRBJ1-1	TRBV29-1	once	TGCAGCGCAATGGGACAGGGGGTAATGAACACTGAAGCTTTCTTT	CSAMGQGVMNTEAFF
TRBD1	TRBJ2-7	TRBV6-1	NA	TGTGCCAGCAGTGAACCGGGACAGGGGGCGCACGAGCAGTACTTC	CASSEPGQGAHEQYF
NA	TRBJ2-5	TRBV5-6	NA	TGTGCCAGCAGCTTGCGAGGGTGGGAGACCCAGTACTTC	CASSLRGWETQYF
TRBD2	TRBJ2-7	TRBV29-1	once	TGCAGCGTTGGAACTAGCGGGAGATTGGCCAACGAGCAGTACTTC	CSVGTSGRLANEQYF
TRBD1	TRBJ1-5	TRBV10-3	NA	TGTGCCATCAGTGGTGGGGGGGCACCGGGACAGGGTTCCAATCAGCCCCAGCATTTT	CAISGGGAPGQGSNQPQHF
NA	TRBJ1-4	TRBV11-2	NA	TGTGCCAGCAGCCAGGATGGGGGGGCCTTCACTAATGAAAAACTGTTTTTT	CASSQDGGAFTNEKLFF
TRBD2	TRBJ2-3	TRBV30	NA	TGTGCCTGGGGGACTAGCGGGGGATATAGCACAGATACGCAGTATTTT	CAWGTSGGYSTDTQYF
NA	TRBJ2-1	TRBV10-3	NA	TGTGCCATCAGTGAAGCGATGGACGCAATCAACAATGAGCAGTTCTTC	CAISEAMDAINNEQFF
TRBD1	TRBJ1-2	TRBV6-5	NA	TGTGCCAGCAGCCGGACAGGGGACGGCTACACCTTC	CASSRTGDGYTF
NA	TRBJ2-5	TRBV5-1	once	TGCGCCAGCAGCGCGATTCCCGGGTTAGGCGAGACCCAGTACTTC	CASSAIPGLGETQYF
NA	TRBJ1-4	TRBV27	NA	TGTGCCAGCAGTTTATTCAAGGGTGGTAATGAAAAACTGTTTTTT	CASSLFKGGNEKLFF
NA	TRBJ1-1	TRBV27	NA	TGTGCCAGCAGTTTATCGGCAGGCATGAACACTGAAGCTTTCTTT	CASSLSAGMNTEAFF
NA	TRBJ2-7	TRBV19	few	TGTGCCAGTAGTGCCGGGCAGGTCTCCTACGAGCAGTACTTC	CASSAGQVSYEQYF
TRBD1	TRBJ1-1	TRBV5-4	NA	TGTGCCAGCAGCCGCAGGGGACAGAGGGCGAACACTGAAGCTTTCTTT	CASSRRGQRANTEAFF
TRBD1	TRBJ1-3	TRBV28	NA	TGTGCCAGCAGTTTAGATGGGACAGGGATCAAAATTGACACCATATATTTT	CASSLDGTGIKIDTIYF
TRBD2	TRBJ2-5	TRBV10-3	NA	TGTGCCATCAGTGAGGGAGCTAGCGGGCCTCAAGAGACCCAGTACTTC	CAISEGASGPQETQYF
NA	TRBJ1-1	TRBV9	NA	TGTGCCAGCAGCCCACCACAACGAGAAGCTTTCTTT	CASSPPQREAFF
NA	TRBJ1-4	TRBV27	NA	TGTGCCAGCAGGAAAATGACAACTACTAATGAAAAACTGTTTTTT	CASRKMTTTNEKLFF
TRBD2	TRBJ2-1	TRBV11-1	NA	TGTGCCAGCAGCTTCCTAGCGGGCTCCTACAATGAGCAGTTCTTC	CASSFLAGSYNEQFF
TRBD2	TRBJ2-7	TRBV9	NA	TGTGCCAGCAGCCTGAGAGCGGGGGCGAGCTCCTACGAGCAGTACTTC	CASSLRAGASSYEQYF
NA	TRBJ1-1	TRBV9	NA	TGTGCCAGCACCCCGGGGGTTGGGAACACTGAAGCTTTCTTT	CASTPGVGNTEAFF
TRBD1	TRBJ2-3	TRBV28	NA	TGTGCCAGCAGTAGCCCGGGACAGGAGGTCACAGATACGCAGTATTTT	CASSSPGQEVTDTQYF
NA	TRBJ1-2	TRBV5-6	few	TGTGCCAGCACCTTCGATAGGGGCACTTATGGCTACACCTTC	CASTFDRGTYGYTF
NA	TRBJ1-5	TRBV28	NA	TGTGCCAGCAGTTTCCGGGTTGGGGATCAGCCCCAGCATTTT	CASSFRVGDQPQHF
TRBD1	TRBJ2-7	TRBV6-6	NA	TGTGCCAGCAGGGCCGGGACAGGATCTTACGAGCAGTACTTC	CASRAGTGSYEQYF
NA	TRBJ2-7	TRBV11-1	NA	TGTGCCAGCACTCCCGGGCCCAGCTCCTACGAGCAGTACTTC	CASTPGPSSYEQYF
NA	TRBJ1-2	TRBV6-5	NA	TGTGCCAGCAGTTACTCGAACCAGGGCTATGGCTACACCTTC	CASSYSNQGYGYTF
NA	TRBJ1-1	TRBV6-5	NA	TGTGCCAGCACCTCTTCGGGGAGGCGAGAAGCTTTCTTT	CASTSSGRREAFF
TRBD1	TRBJ2-4	TRBV12-5	NA	TGTGCTAGTGTTCCCCCGGGACAGGCAGCCAAAAACATTCAGTACTTC	CASVPPGQAAKNIQYF
NA	TRBJ1-3	TRBV18	NA	TGTGCCAGCTCACCACCGGGGCCGGGGGCCTCTGGAAACACCATATATTTT	CASSPPGPGASGNTIYF
NA	TRBJ2-1	TRBV28	NA	TGTGCCAGCAGAGGACAGCGGCCTTACAATGAGCAGTTCTTC	CASRGQRPYNEQFF
TRBD1	TRBJ1-3	TRBV19	once	TGTGCCAGTAGTATCCACCGGGACAGGGGACGAAACACCATATATTTT	CASSIHRDRGRNTIYF
NA	TRBJ1-5	TRBV5-6	NA	TGTGCCAGCAGCGTCCGTAGGACGGCGGGGTCAGATCAGCCCCAGCATTTT	CASSVRRTAGSDQPQHF
TRBD2	TRBJ2-2	TRBV18	NA	TGTGCCAGCTCACCGGCACGGCTAGCGGGAGCCGGGGAGCTGTTTTTT	CASSPARLAGAGELFF
NA	TRBJ1-1	TRBV6-6	NA	TGTGCCAGCAGTTACTCGAGTTCAGAAGCTTTCTTT	CASSYSSSEAFF
NA	TRBJ1-2	TRBV30	NA	TGTGCCTGGAGTGTTGTAGGGGCAACTCGTGATGGCTACACCTTC	CAWSVVGATRDGYTF
NA	TRBJ2-3	TRBV13	NA	TGTGCCAGCAGCTTAGAAGAGTGGCTCGCAGATACGCAGTATTTT	CASSLEEWLADTQYF